The 20 T cell receptor beta chains reported below all come from one sample, sequenced in a study of T cell responses to AZD1222 COVID-19 vaccine. Data came from immunoSEQ multiplex PCR; TCRdb stores just in-frame clones and leaves some out. Counted here are about 120,000 clones, 90% occurring once; the ten biggest clones make up 4.4%. This material consisted of peripheral blood, taken on day 0 of MenACWY control vaccination. The receptors shown here come from an adult in good health.

The V and J genes are TRBV7-2 and TRBJ2-5; maybe TRBD1 (6 bases). The ends were cut back, 5 bases at V and 5 bases at J, with 18 bases in the middle. The CDR3 contains 15 residues. Germline assignment: CDR1 SGHTA and CDR2 FQGNSA. CDR3 in DNA: TGTGCCAGCAGCGTAGGGAGCAGGGGAATGGAGACCCAGTACTTC. This translates into CASSVGSRGMETQYF.

This clone has a single count. The rearrangement links TRBV7-9 to TRBJ2-3, with TRBD2 matching over 7 bases. There are 18 residues in the CDR3. Unmatched junction bases numbered 11, after V lost 0 bases and J lost 2 bases. Germline CDR1 SEHNR, CDR2 FQNEAQ (reference sequence). CDR3 amino acids: CASSLAPMRGRDTDTQYF. The CDR3 DNA sequence: TGTGCCAGCAGCTTAGCCCCCATGCGCGGGAGAGACACAGATACGCAGTATTTT. Full variable domain (rest looked up from reference TRBV7-9 and TRBJ2-3): DTGVSQNPRHKITKRGQNVTFRCDPISEHNRLYWYRQTLGQGPEFLTYFQNEAQLEKSRLLSDRFSAERPKGSFSTLEIQRTEQGDSAMYLCASSLAPMRGRDTDTQYFGPGTRLTVL.

The chain recombines TRBV7-2 with TRBJ2-3; 11 bases align to TRBD2. Trimming cost V 5 bases and J 4 bases; bases outside gene matches: 8. Germline loops: CDR1 SGHTA, CDR2 FQGNSA. The CDR3 runs to 16 residues. The CDR3 here is CASSTQLAGDADTQYF. The CDR3 DNA is TGTGCCAGCAGCACCCAACTAGCGGGAGACGCAGATACGCAGTATTTT.

A remark on this clone: The identical CDR3 is also encoded by other nucleotide sequences in the sample. The V and J genes are TRBV18 and TRBJ1-4; D is undetermined. Germline V CDR1 and CDR2: KGHSH, LQKENI. The V end lost 1 base, the J end lost 6 bases, and 9 bases lay between the germline ends. The CDR3 extends over 14 amino acids. CDR3 protein: CASSPRGRDEKLFF. CDR3 coding DNA: TGTGCCAGCTCACCACGGGGTAGAGATGAAAAACTGTTTTTT.

The chain is built from TRBV12-3 or TRBV12-4 and TRBJ2-4; D uncertain. Trimming pared 3 bases from V and 1 base from J, leaving 4 bases between. The CDR3 is 13 amino acids. CDR3 in amino acids: CASSFRAKNIQYF. CDR3 nucleotides: TGTGCCAGCAGTTTTAGGGCCAAAAACATTCAGTACTTC.

This rearrangement joins TRBV6-5 to TRBJ2-1; TRBD1 agrees at 8 bases. Germline CDR1 reads MNHEY; CDR2 reads SVGAGI. This CDR3 has 13 amino acids. The junction had 7 bases not matched to a gene; V was cut back by 6 bases and J by 9 bases. The CDR3 sequence is CASRGQVVSEQFF. CDR3 DNA sequence: TGTGCCAGCAGGGGACAGGTAGTGAGTGAGCAGTTCTTC.

The gene calls are TRBV29-1 and TRBJ2-7; D unresolved. Germline loops: CDR1 SQVTM, CDR2 ANQGSEA. CDR3 length: 14 residues. The V end lost 4 bases, the J end lost 1 base, and 14 bases lay between the germline ends. CDR3 bases: TGCAGCGTTGTCTTGGGTACAAATTCCTACGAGCAGTACTTC. Its protein is CSVVLGTNSYEQYF.

This chain joins TRBV13 and TRBJ2-2, with TRBD2 matching 10 bases. The CDR3 runs to 16 residues. V was pared by 0 bases and J by 5 bases, with 3 bases of the junction left unmatched. Germline CDR1 is PRHDT and CDR2 is FYEKMQ (reference sequence). The CDR3, as DNA: TGTGCCAGCAGCTTAGGGCTAGCGGGAGAGACCGGGGAGCTGTTTTTT. Its protein product is CASSLGLAGETGELFF.

This clone was counted a single time. This chain links TRBV25-1 with TRBJ2-7, with 7 bases fitting TRBD1. Germline values: CDR1 MGHDK, CDR2 SYGVNS. V gave up 3 bases and J gave up 2 bases; unmatched junction bases: 4. The CDR3 length is 14 residues. The CDR3 DNA follows: TGTGCCAGCAGTGAGACCGGGACAGCCTACGAGCAGTACTTC. Protein: CASSETGTAYEQYF.

The chain links TRBV12-3 or TRBV12-4 to TRBJ1-1, with D unclear. The CDR3 spans 12 residues. Trimming pared 6 bases from V and 6 bases from J, leaving 11 bases between. DNA for the CDR3: TGTGCCAGCAGGGAAATGGGCTCTGAAGCTTTCTTT. It is translated as CASREMGSEAFF.

This rearrangement joins TRBV9 to TRBJ2-2; TRBD1 might be the D (6 bases). CDR1 and CDR2 from the germline V gene are SGDLS and YYNGEE. The CDR3 runs to 16 residues. The V end lost 5 bases, the J end lost 5 bases, and 19 bases lay between the germline ends. DNA for the CDR3: TGTGCCAGCAGGACCACCGGGACATTCGGAACCGGGGAGCTGTTTTTT. Protein: CASRTTGTFGTGELFF. The full variable domain, completed using reference TRBV9 and TRBJ2-2, is DSGVTQTPKHLITATGQRVTLRCSPRSGDLSVYWYQQSLDQGLQFLIQYYNGEERAKGNILERFSAQQFPDLHSELNLSSLELGDSALYFCASRTTGTFGTGELFFGEGSRLTVL.

The count of this clone is one. The V call is TRBV7-9, the J call TRBJ1-4; 11 positions match TRBD1. V lost 5 bases, J lost 7 bases, and 9 bases stayed unmatched. The CDR3 runs to 16 residues. Germline-derived CDR1 and CDR2 are SEHNR and FQNEAQ (reference sequence). CDR3 loop: CASSPALGTGGEKLFF. CDR3 DNA sequence: TGTGCCAGCAGCCCAGCCCTCGGGACAGGGGGTGAAAAACTGTTTTTT.

The chain links TRBV11-2 to TRBJ1-5; D is uncertain. The CDR3 is 13 residues long. Trimming took 1 base from V and 6 from J, leaving 7 bases between them. The germline gives CDR1 SGHAT, CDR2 FQNNGV. The CDR3 region is CASSLGVIQPQHF. The CDR3 DNA reads as TGTGCCAGCAGCTTAGGAGTCATTCAGCCCCAGCATTTT.

This rearrangement joins TRBV19 to TRBJ1-6; D might be TRBD1 (5 bases). The length of the CDR3 is 14 residues. In germline, CDR1 is LNHDA, CDR2 SQIVND (reference sequence). The germline V and J ends were trimmed by 6 bases and 11 bases, with 17 bases remaining between them. The CDR3 loop reads CASSAGHSLPPLHF. In nucleotides, the CDR3 is TGTGCCAGTAGCGCAGGACATTCACTTCCACCCCTCCACTTT. The variable domain in full, with the rest retrieved from reference TRBV19 and TRBJ1-6, is DGGITQSPKYLFRKEGQNVTLSCEQNLNHDAMYWYRQDPGQGLRLIYYSQIVNDFQKGDIAEGYSVSREKKESFPLTVTSAQKNPTAFYLCASSAGHSLPPLHFGNGTRLTVT.

The chain links TRBV9 to TRBJ2-5; tentative D call: TRBD1 (6 bases). Germline-derived CDR1 and CDR2 are SGDLS and YYNGEE. This CDR3 comprises 13 residues. The V end lost 1 base, the J end lost 4 bases, and 8 bases lay between the germline ends. CDR3 loop: CASSVLDRETQYF. DNA for the CDR3: TGTGCCAGCAGCGTATTGGACAGAGAGACCCAGTACTTC.

The V gene is TRBV12-3 or TRBV12-4, the J gene TRBJ2-3; possible D gene TRBD2, 5 bases. Trimming stripped 5 bases from V and 6 bases from J, with 12 bases between. The CDR3 is 13 amino acids. As DNA, the CDR3 is TGTGCCAGCAGTCTTCCTAGCTCTGATACGCAGTATTTT. It specifies CASSLPSSDTQYF.

The CDR3: CASSPVVHSLNEKLFF. The DNA of the CDR3 is TGTGCCAGCAGCCCTGTCGTGCACAGCCTTAATGAAAAACTGTTTTTT. The genes are TRBV7-9 and TRBJ1-4; no reliable D call. Germline V CDR1 and CDR2: SEHNR, FQNEAQ (reference sequence). V was cut by 5 bases and J by 4 bases, with 17 bases left in between. The CDR3 covers 16 residues.

V gene TRBV6-5 combines with J gene TRBJ2-2; D possibly corresponds to TRBD2 (5 bases). V gave up 2 bases and J gave up 7 bases, with 11 bases separating them. Germline-derived CDR1 and CDR2 are MNHEY and SVGAGI. This CDR3 has 14 amino acids. The DNA of the CDR3 is TGTGCCAGCAGTTACGACTCCGGGGTCGGGGAGCTGTTTTTT. Its translation is CASSYDSGVGELFF.

This chain uses TRBV7-6 with TRBJ2-3; 8 nucleotides agree with TRBD1. The CDR3 covers 13 residues. V shed 3 bases and J 6 bases; nucleotides not matched to a gene: 2. Germline-derived CDR1 and CDR2 are SGHVS and FNYEAQ. CDR3 sequence: CASSFRGLDTQYF. The CDR3 bases are TGTGCCAGCAGCTTCAGGGGGCTTGATACGCAGTATTTT.

The V call is TRBV28, the J call TRBJ2-7; D call uncertain. This CDR3 is 12 amino acids long. Germline V gene sequence: CDR1 MDHEN, CDR2 SYDVKM. Trimming took off 6 bases at V and 5 bases at J, with 11 bases between the two ends. The chain's CDR3 is CASRAQRNEQYF. The CDR3 DNA follows: TGTGCCAGCAGGGCACAGAGGAACGAGCAGTACTTC.